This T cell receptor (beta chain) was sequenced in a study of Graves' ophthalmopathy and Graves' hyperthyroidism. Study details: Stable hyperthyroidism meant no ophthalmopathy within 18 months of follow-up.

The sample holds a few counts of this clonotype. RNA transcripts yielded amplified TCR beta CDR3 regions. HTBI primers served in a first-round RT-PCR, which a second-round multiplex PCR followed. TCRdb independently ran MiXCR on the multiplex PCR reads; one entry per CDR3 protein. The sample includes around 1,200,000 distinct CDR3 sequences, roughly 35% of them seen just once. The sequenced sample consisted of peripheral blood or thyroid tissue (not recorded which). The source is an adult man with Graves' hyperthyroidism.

The CDR3 sequence is CSVDRSGLTGPDTQYF. The DNA of the CDR3 is TGCAGCGTTGATAGGTCGGGACTAACCGGACCAGATACGCAGTATTTT. J is TRBJ2-3 and V is TRBV29-1; the match to TRBD2 covers 7 bases. The ends lost 3 bases at V and 4 bases at J; junction bases unmatched: 13. This CDR3 spans 16 amino acids. Germline V lookup: CDR1 SQVTM, CDR2 ANQGSEA.